These 18 T cell receptor beta chains were sequenced from one sample in a study of shared clonotypes between healthy human individuals (dated by TCRdb to 2018 to 2021). The protocol used for the library was the immunoSEQ multiplex PCR assay. This immuneACCESS table, as held by TCRdb, lists in-frame sequences with V and J called but not all clones. Of the missing ones, under half trace to an unresolved V gene in checked studies; the others have no known cause. The table for this sample lists approximately 2.5 million clones; 80% to 95% of them were counted only once. About 0.39% of the sample comes from the top ten. Sequences were obtained from naive CD4+ T cells from PBMCs. The cell subset or site label here, explained by the study, means: CD45RA+ positively selected. These receptors came from a man younger than 30 in good health. Some clones in this sample may be carry-over from other donors' samples.

A remark on this clone: Other DNA sequences in the sample encode the same CDR3. The chain carries TRBV11-2 and TRBJ2-7; D possibly corresponds to TRBD1 (6 bases). The germline V gene has CDR1 SGHAT and CDR2 FQNNGV. Trimming removed 5 bases from V and 2 bases from J, with 13 bases in between. The CDR3 sequence is 14 residues long. CDR3 loop: CASSPRTVPYEQYF. In DNA form, the CDR3 reads TGTGCCAGCAGCCCACGGACAGTCCCCTACGAGCAGTACTTC.

This clone was seen once. The gene calls are TRBV27 and TRBJ1-5; D is uncertain. Germline V lookup: CDR1 MNHEY, CDR2 SMNVEV (reference sequence). V was trimmed by 8 bases and J by 3 bases, leaving 8 bases between them. The CDR3 runs 12 residues. The DNA for the CDR3 is TGTGCCAGCGCCAGAACCAATCAGCCCCAGCATTTT. Residues: CASARTNQPQHF.

The chain carries TRBV28 and TRBJ2-5; D is perhaps TRBD1 (6 bases). The CDR3 loop spans 15 amino acids. The V and J ends lost 1 base and 4 bases respectively, with 13 bases between them. Germline values: CDR1 MDHEN, CDR2 SYDVKM. The CDR3 DNA follows: TGTGCCAGCAGTTTATATGGTCCAGGGGCAGAGACCCAGTACTTC. Encoded protein: CASSLYGPGAETQYF. Using reference TRBV28 and TRBJ2-5 for the parts outside the CDR3, the full variable domain is DVKVTQSSRYLVKRTGEKVFLECVQDMDHENMFWYRQDPGLGLRLIYFSYDVKMKEKGDIPEGYSVSREKKERFSLILESASTNQTSMYLCASSLYGPGAETQYFGPGTRLLVL.

With respect to this clone: Germline is not matched at one junction end, which may reflect a read error. The same CDR3 arises from other DNA sequences in this sample as well. The rearrangement joins TRBV11-3 to TRBJ2-1, with D perhaps matching TRBD2 (7 bases). This CDR3 contains 15 residues. Germline V lookup: CDR1 SGHNT, CDR2 YENEEA. The DNA of the CDR3 is TGTGCCAGCAGTTTAGGCGGGGGCGTATACAATGAGCAGTTCTTC. Amino acids: CASSLGGGVYNEQFF.

V is TRBV10-3 and J is TRBJ2-1; 13 bases are a match to TRBD2. The CDR3 is 14 residues long. J lost 12 bases, V lost 2 bases, and 4 bases had no gene match. The germline gives CDR1 ENHRY, CDR2 SYGVKD. DNA of the CDR3: TGTGCCATCAGTGAGGCTGGGACTAGCGGGGTGCAGTTCTTC. This encodes CAISEAGTSGVQFF.

This rearrangement joins TRBV7-2 to TRBJ2-3; D is tentatively TRBD1 or TRBD2 (5 bases each). Trimming pared 4 bases from V and 0 bases from J, leaving 11 bases between. Germline V CDR1 and CDR2: SGHTA, FQGNSA. This CDR3 is 15 amino acids long. This CDR3 reads CASSSTGTSTDTQYF. In nucleotides, the CDR3 is TGTGCCAGCAGCTCCACGGGGACCAGCACAGATACGCAGTATTTT.

The genes are TRBV11-2 and TRBJ2-5; the match to TRBD2 covers 8 bases. Germline V gene lookup returns CDR1 SGHAT and CDR2 FQNNGV. The CDR3 loop spans 13 amino acids. The trim removed 0 bases at V and 11 bases at J, leaving 5 bases unmatched. In DNA, the CDR3 is TGTGCCAGCAGCTTAGACGGGAGCGGGGGACAGTACTTC. Translated: CASSLDGSGGQYF.

This chain joins TRBV9 and TRBJ2-3; the match to TRBD2 covers 11 bases. V gave up 0 bases and J gave up 4 bases; unmatched junction bases: 4. The germline V gene has CDR1 SGDLS and CDR2 YYNGEE. The CDR3 has 16 residues. CDR3 protein: CASSVGVSGRADTQYF. In nucleotides, the CDR3 is TGTGCCAGCAGCGTAGGGGTTAGCGGGAGGGCAGATACGCAGTATTTT.

Turning to this clone: Other DNA sequences in the same sample also yield this CDR3. The genes are TRBV5-4 and TRBJ2-2; D is tentatively TRBD1 or TRBD2 (5 bases each). V was trimmed by 4 bases and J by 0 bases, leaving 10 bases between them. Germline CDR1 is SGHNT and CDR2 is YYREEE (reference sequence). The CDR3 has 15 residues. The CDR3 spells CASSPGTPNTGELFF. CDR3 bases: TGTGCCAGCAGCCCCGGGACCCCGAACACCGGGGAGCTGTTTTTT.

This rearrangement joins TRBV7-3 to TRBJ2-3; 9 bases fit TRBD2. The CDR3 is 18 residues long. Trimming at V came to 5 bases and at J to 6 bases, leaving 18 bases not matched to a gene. Germline CDR1 is SGHTA and CDR2 is FQGTGA. CDR3 in amino acids: CASSHGSLAGPYSDTQYF. In DNA form, the CDR3 reads TGTGCCAGCAGCCACGGGAGTCTAGCGGGACCTTACTCGGATACGCAGTATTTT.

Here the CDR3 DNA reads TGCGCCAGCAACTCCGACGGGGGTAACGCCGGGGAGCTGTTTTTT. Protein product: CASNSDGGNAGELFF. The chain has TRBV5-1 and TRBJ2-2; D may be TRBD2 (6 bases). Germline CDR1 SGHRS, CDR2 YFSETQ. The CDR3 is made up of 15 amino acids. V was cut by 6 bases and J by 6 bases, with 18 bases left in between.

The chain joins TRBV5-1 to TRBJ2-5, with D maybe TRBD1 (5 bases). The CDR3 has 14 amino acids. Per germline, CDR1 SGHRS and CDR2 YFSETQ. Trimming stripped 7 bases from V and 1 base from J, with 14 bases between. The CDR3 DNA follows: TGCGCCAGCGCGAGGAAGGGGCTCCAAGAGACCCAGTACTTC. The encoded protein is CASARKGLQETQYF.

This clone appeared a single time. This chain links TRBV6-6 with TRBJ2-6, with 7 bases identical to TRBD1. The CDR3 length is 16 residues. From germline, CDR1 is MNHNY and CDR2 SVGAGI (reference sequence). After removal of 4 bases from V and 4 bases from J, the junction contained 7 bases not matched to a gene. The CDR3 loop reads CASSSERGLGANVLTF. The CDR3 region has the DNA TGTGCCAGCAGTTCCGAGAGGGGGCTCGGGGCCAACGTCCTGACTTTC.

This chain connects TRBV6-5 to TRBJ2-5, with TRBD1 as a possible D gene (6 bases). The germline V gene encodes CDR1 MNHEY and CDR2 SVGAGI. V was clipped by 3 bases and J by 5 bases, with 10 bases between them. This CDR3 contains 13 residues. DNA of the CDR3: TGTGCCAGCAGTTATGGGACAAGGGAGACCCAGTACTTC. It encodes CASSYGTRETQYF.

To note about this clone: Other DNA sequences in this specimen translate into the identical CDR3. This chain links TRBV6-6 with TRBJ2-5; D call uncertain. CDR3 length: 12 amino acids. CDR1 and CDR2 (germline): MNHNY, SVGAGI (reference sequence). Between the trimmed V and J ends, which lost 5 bases and 1 base, there was a span of 5 bases. CDR3 sequence (DNA): TGTGCCAGCAGTCGAACCCAAGAGACCCAGTACTTC. As protein: CASSRTQETQYF.

The chain has TRBV7-9 and TRBJ2-1; D ambiguous. The CDR3 loop spans 14 amino acids. The V gene lost 0 bases and the J gene lost 9 bases, with 12 bases spanning the gap. Germline V CDR1 and CDR2: SEHNR, FQNEAQ (reference sequence). The CDR3 region has the DNA TGTGCCAGCAGCTTAGCGCTAAGTGTAAGTGAGCAGTTCTTC. It codes for CASSLALSVSEQFF.

This rearrangement joins TRBV11-3 to TRBJ2-3, with D perhaps matching TRBD1 (5 bases). Trimming pared 5 bases from V and 2 bases from J, leaving 11 bases between. Per germline, CDR1 SGHNT and CDR2 YENEEA. The CDR3 has 14 residues. The CDR3 spells CASSPGHDTDTQYF. The CDR3 DNA sequence: TGTGCCAGCAGCCCCGGACACGACACAGATACGCAGTATTTT. The full variable domain, in which reference TRBV11-3 and TRBJ2-3 provide the parts outside the CDR3, is EAGVVQSPRYKIIEKKQPVAFWCNPISGHNTLYWYLQNLGQGPELLIRYENEEAVDDSQLPKDRFSAERLKGVDSTLKIQPAELGDSAVYLCASSPGHDTDTQYFGPGTRLTVL.

This chain links TRBV5-1 with TRBJ1-1; no clear D. Germline V lookup: CDR1 SGHRS, CDR2 YFSETQ. Trimming left V 2 bases short and J 1 base short, with 15 bases between. The CDR3 spans 16 residues. The chain's CDR3 is CASSFEGSARNTEAFF. In DNA form, the CDR3 reads TGCGCCAGCAGCTTCGAGGGATCAGCGCGGAACACTGAAGCTTTCTTT.